This T cell receptor beta chain originates from a study of blood T cell repertoires in COVID-19. Study-level background: T cells, B-cell-depleted T cells, or PBMCs provided the cDNA or gDNA that served as material.

Trimming at V came to 8 bases and at J to 5 bases, leaving 5 bases not matched to a gene. The germline V gene encodes CDR1 MGHRA and CDR2 YSYEKL. This CDR3 is built from 14 residues. The method was immunoSEQ multiplex PCR; TCRdb's version includes in-frame clones alone and lacks a portion of them. The table records approximately 210,000 clones, about nine tenths of them present only once. The chain couples TRBV4-1 to TRBJ1-4, with 10 nucleotides matching TRBD1. The sequencing input was peripheral blood. This clonotype was obtained from a man over 45 with COVID-19, enrolled during active disease. The CDR3 DNA reads as TGCGCCAGCCGGAGGACAGGGGGGAATGAAAAACTGTTTTTT. It codes for CASRRTGGNEKLFF.